The 15 T cell receptor beta chains presented below share a single source sample, sequenced in a study of blood T cells in healthy people across ages. PCR was performed a second time for roughly 7 to 11 cycles using a sample-barcoded 5' primer and a J-beta primer mix. TCRdb reanalysed the 5' RACE reads using MiXCR and keeps one entry per CDR3 protein. Of more than 1 million distinct CDR3 sequences detected, more than 35% appear once; the ten largest clones hold approximately 20%. Specimen: blood. These receptor sequences come from a woman aged 55-69 years in good health.

This clonotype was observed a handful of times. This chain joins TRBV27 and TRBJ2-1; 8 nucleotides line up with TRBD1. The length of the CDR3 is 14 residues. Germline loops: CDR1 MNHEY, CDR2 SMNVEV (reference sequence). The trim removed 7 bases at V and 7 bases at J, leaving 9 bases unmatched. CDR3 amino acids: CASNGAGGLNEQFF. Here the CDR3 DNA reads TGTGCCAGCAATGGGGCAGGGGGCTTGAATGAGCAGTTCTTC.

This rearrangement joins TRBV27 to TRBJ2-5, with 12 bases that match TRBD1. V shed 2 bases, J shed 5 bases, and the junction held 6 bases outside the gene matches. The CDR3 runs 16 residues. Germline V gives CDR1 MNHEY, CDR2 SMNVEV (reference sequence). DNA for the CDR3: TGTGCCAGCAGTTTAAGGGGGACAGGGGGCGGCGAGACCCAGTACTTC. This sequence encodes CASSLRGTGGGETQYF.

In nucleotides, the CDR3 is TGTGCCAGCAGCGAATCCCCAGGGTCGGGCCAGTACTTC. It yields the protein CASSESPGSGQYF. The rearrangement links TRBV5-4 to TRBJ2-7; the D gene is possibly TRBD1 (5 bases). There are 13 residues in the CDR3. With 4 bases removed from V and 10 bases from J, the gap between germline ends came to 18 bases. Germline V gene sequence: CDR1 SGHNT, CDR2 YYREEE (reference sequence).

This clonotype was picked up a small number of times. This chain connects TRBV7-9 to TRBJ1-2, with unresolved D. Germline CDR1 SEHNR, CDR2 FQNEAQ (reference sequence). The CDR3 has 14 residues. Trimming took 5 bases from V and 0 from J, leaving 10 bases between them. This chain's CDR3 is CASSVEVPNYGYTF. In DNA form, the CDR3 reads TGTGCCAGCAGCGTAGAGGTGCCTAACTATGGCTACACCTTC.

The V call is TRBV12-3 or TRBV12-4, the J call TRBJ1-1, with D hard to call. The CDR3 is 14 residues long. The V end lost 8 bases, the J end lost 2 bases, and 15 bases lay between the germline ends. CDR3 region: CASRPPQGNTEAFF. For the CDR3, the DNA is TGTGCCAGCCGACCCCCTCAAGGAAACACTGAAGCTTTCTTT.

J is TRBJ2-7 and V is TRBV28; 7 nucleotides line up with TRBD1. Germline trimming cut 5 bases from V and 7 bases from J; bases unmatched to any gene: 11. The V gene's germline CDR1 is MDHEN and CDR2 SYDVKM. There are 14 residues in the CDR3. This CDR3 reads CASSPQGVTGEQYF. The CDR3 DNA sequence: TGTGCCAGCAGTCCCCAGGGGGTGACGGGAGAGCAGTACTTC. Filled out from reference TRBV28 and TRBJ2-7, the complete variable domain reads DVKVTQSSRYLVKRTGEKVFLECVQDMDHENMFWYRQDPGLGLRLIYFSYDVKMKEKGDIPEGYSVSREKKERFSLILESASTNQTSMYLCASSPQGVTGEQYFGPGTRLTVT.

The chain has TRBV5-6 and TRBJ2-7, with 7 nucleotides matching TRBD1. The CDR3 extends over 15 amino acids. Germline V gene lookup returns CDR1 SGHDT and CDR2 YYEEEE. J lost 2 bases, V lost 0 bases, and 5 bases had no gene match. CDR3 sequence: CASSLVDRLTYEQYF. CDR3 sequence (DNA): TGTGCCAGCAGCTTGGTGGACAGGCTAACCTACGAGCAGTACTTC. Combining the CDR3 with reference TRBV5-6 and TRBJ2-7 gives the whole variable domain DAGVTQSPTHLIKTRGQQVTLRCSPKSGHDTVSWYQQALGQGPQFIFQYYEEEERQRGNFPDRFSGHQFPNYSSELNVNALLLGDSALYLCASSLVDRLTYEQYFGPGTRLTVT.

The chain carries TRBV5-6 and TRBJ1-4; 10 bases agree with TRBD1. V shed 4 bases and J 7 bases; nucleotides not matched to a gene: 7. Looked up from germline, CDR1 is SGHDT and CDR2 is YYEEEE. The CDR3 is 15 residues long. The chain's CDR3 is CASSLTGTGVEKLFF. The CDR3 coding sequence is TGTGCCAGCAGCCTGACCGGGACAGGGGTTGAAAAACTGTTTTTT.

This clonotype was detected a few times. The chain has TRBV20-1 and TRBJ2-1, with D uncertain. Germline V CDR1 and CDR2: DFQATT, SNEGSKA (reference sequence). The V gene lost 3 bases and the J gene lost 9 bases, with 18 bases spanning the gap. The CDR3 covers 14 residues. The CDR3 spells CSARVPRGLSEQFF. CDR3 sequence (DNA): TGCAGTGCTAGGGTGCCTAGAGGTCTAAGTGAGCAGTTCTTC.

V usage is TRBV28 and J usage is TRBJ2-4; TRBD2 might be the D (5 bases). The end of the DNA is better explained by TRBJ2-7, so the J call may be wrong. The CDR3 length is 16 residues. Germline-derived CDR1 and CDR2 are MDHEN and SYDVKM. The CDR3 sequence is CASSSGGLAEGYEQYF. DNA for the CDR3: TGTGCCAGCAGTTCCGGCGGCCTGGCTGAGGGTTACGAGCAGTACTTC.

This chain connects TRBV5-1 to TRBJ1-1; the match to TRBD1 covers 9 bases. From germline, CDR1 is SGHRS and CDR2 YFSETQ. The V and J ends lost 4 bases and 3 bases, in that order; junction bases with no gene match: 4. The CDR3 loop spans 14 amino acids. The CDR3: CASSTGQGHTEAFF. The CDR3 DNA is TGCGCCAGCAGCACCGGACAGGGGCACACTGAAGCTTTCTTT.

The V and J genes are TRBV20-1 and TRBJ2-7, with 9 bases aligning to TRBD2. The CDR3 has 13 residues. J gave up 6 bases and V 2 bases, and 5 bases lay outside the gene matches. Germline V gene data show CDR1 as DFQATT and CDR2 as SNEGSKA (reference sequence). The CDR3 sequence: CSARRLAGREQYF. In DNA form, the CDR3 reads TGCAGTGCTAGACGCCTAGCGGGACGCGAGCAGTACTTC.

The chain carries TRBV5-1 and TRBJ2-1, with 9 bases that match TRBD1. The CDR3 sequence is 15 residues long. V lost 4 bases and J lost 13; bases outside the gene matches: 15. Germline CDR1 reads SGHRS; CDR2 reads YFSETQ. The CDR3: CASSEGTGRTETQFF. The CDR3 DNA is TGCGCCAGCAGCGAAGGGACAGGGAGGACGGAGACCCAGTTCTTC.

This clonotype has a handful of counts. The CDR3 sequence: CATVATDSYNEQFF. CDR3 DNA sequence: TGTGCCACTGTAGCGACCGACTCCTACAATGAGCAGTTCTTC. V and J are TRBV10-3 and TRBJ2-1; tentatively, D is TRBD2 (5 bases). Germline V CDR1 and CDR2: ENHRY, SYGVKD. The CDR3 totals 14 residues. Trimming left V 10 bases short and J 0 bases short, with 13 bases between.

Remarks on this clonotype: The junction and the germline gene differ at one end; a read error may be behind it. This chain links TRBV2 with TRBJ2-5; 8 nucleotides agree with TRBD2. This CDR3 has 14 amino acids. Germline values: CDR1 SNHLY, CDR2 FYNNEI. DNA of the CDR3: TGTGCCAGTAGTGCTGAGACTAGCGAAGAGACCCAGTACTTC. Translated: CASSAETSEETQYF.